This TCR beta chain was sequenced during a study of shared clonotypes between healthy human individuals. About this clone: Its antigen is unidentified.

The CDR3 loop spans 15 amino acids. In germline, CDR1 is GTSNPN, CDR2 SVGIG (reference sequence). V shed 2 bases and J 7 bases; nucleotides not matched to a gene: 7. Study-wide findings and caveats: The study found lower generation probabilities in non-shared clonotypes than in those shared by all four donors. With few donors, the genetic and exposure-history diversity represented was limited.

A deep-level run was used for the assay. Genomic DNA per cell subset filled all wells of several immunoSEQ plates. Clones were sequenced by immunoSEQ multiplex PCR, and TCRdb holds only the in-frame ones, with some missing. The data contain 2 million to 3 million clones, 90% to 95% of them singletons. The sequenced sample consisted of naive CD4+ T cells sorted from blood. The subset here: CD45RA+ positively selected. This rearrangement joins TRBV30 to TRBJ1-6, with 8 bases matching TRBD1. This clonotype was obtained from a man younger than 35 in good health. CDR3 sequence: CAWSQTPGGNSPLHF. CDR3 DNA sequence: TGTGCCTGGAGTCAAACCCCAGGGGGCAATTCACCCCTCCACTTT.